This T cell receptor beta chain was documented in a study of somatic mutations in cytotoxic T cells in rheumatoid arthritis. About this clone: What it binds is not known.

Study-level results: CD8+ clonality increased with age in rheumatoid arthritis patients but not in healthy controls.

Here immunoSEQ multiplex PCR was the method, and the copy in TCRdb shows in-frame clones only, minus some. The table has about 18,000 clones, about two thirds seen once. The source is an adult with rheumatoid arthritis. Sequencing was performed on CD8+ T cells sorted from blood.

The CDR3 region has the DNA TGTGCCAGCAGCTTAGGGATCCGTTCTAACACTGAAGCTTTCTTT. The encoded protein is CASSLGIRSNTEAFF. V is TRBV7-9 and J is TRBJ1-1; D not resolved. The V gene lost 1 base and the J gene lost 2 bases, with 11 bases spanning the gap. The CDR3 has 15 residues. Germline V gene sequence: CDR1 SEHNR, CDR2 FQNEAQ (reference sequence).